Below, 17 T cell receptor beta chains from the same sample are listed, as sequenced in a study of shared clonotypes between healthy human individuals. Generated by immunoSEQ multiplex PCR, the TCRdb table keeps only in-frame clones and is missing some. The sample records approximately 500,000 clones, approximately 81% being singletons. The sequencing sample was made of PBMCs. The receptors were sampled from a woman between 40 and 50 years old in good health. Some clones in this sample may be carry-over from other donors' samples.

In regard to this clone: Given a much more abundant clone one base away, this may be a read error. Other DNA sequences from this sample encode an identical CDR3 as well. This chain joins TRBV2 and TRBJ1-6; 8 nucleotides align to TRBD1. This CDR3 is 18 amino acids long. V was pared by 6 bases and J by 0 bases, with 10 bases of the junction left unmatched. CDR1 and CDR2 (germline): SNHLY, FYNNEI. CDR3 DNA sequence: TGTGCCAGCAGACCGGGACAGGCTGGGGGCTCCTATAATTCACCCCTCCACTTT. Translated: CASRPGQAGGSYNSPLHF.

V usage is TRBV2 and J usage is TRBJ2-2; 10 bases map to TRBD2. This CDR3 spans 16 amino acids. CDR1 is SNHLY, CDR2 FYNNEI, per germline. The V gene end was trimmed by 6 bases and the J gene end by 5 bases; junction bases not matched to a gene: 9. The CDR3 nucleotides read TGTGCCAGCAGCACGCCTAGCGGGAGTTCGACCGGGGAGCTGTTTTTT. This gives the protein CASSTPSGSSTGELFF.

This rearrangement joins TRBV7-6 to TRBJ2-7; 8 bases are a match to TRBD1. This CDR3 is 15 amino acids long. V lost 4 bases, J lost 2 bases, and 7 bases stayed unmatched. The germline gives CDR1 SGHVS, CDR2 FNYEAQ. CDR3: CASSWRGQGTYEQYF. For the CDR3, the DNA is TGTGCCAGCAGCTGGCGTGGACAGGGAACCTACGAGCAGTACTTC.

The sample holds one count of this clone. This sequence joins TRBV7-8 and TRBJ2-7, with a weak D call TRBD2 (5 bases). In germline, CDR1 is SGHVS, CDR2 FQNEAQ. The CDR3 totals 14 residues. V lost 0 bases, J lost 4 bases, and 10 bases lay in between. The CDR3, as DNA: TGTGCCAGCAGCTTAGCACATCGAGGGTACGAGCAGTACTTC. Its translation: CASSLAHRGYEQYF.

Note on this clone: Other DNA variants within this sample encode the same CDR3. The chain employs TRBV7-2 and TRBJ2-3; D may match TRBD1 or TRBD2 (5 bases each). Germline CDR1 reads SGHTA; CDR2 reads FQGNSA. V lost 8 bases and J lost 0, with 12 bases in between. This CDR3 has 14 residues. DNA of the CDR3: TGTGCCAGCTCCAGGGACCAGAGCACAGATACGCAGTATTTT. As protein: CASSRDQSTDTQYF.

The gene calls are TRBV4-2 and TRBJ2-2; 8 nucleotides line up with TRBD2. Germline assignment: CDR1 LGHNA and CDR2 YNFKEQ. The CDR3 length is 17 residues. V trimming: 1 base; J trimming: 2 bases; junction bases outside the gene matches: 6. In DNA, the CDR3 is TGTGCCAGCAGCCAAGCCCCTAGCGGGCCTAACACCGGGGAGCTGTTTTTT. This codes for CASSQAPSGPNTGELFF.

Comment on this clone: Given a far larger clone just one base away, this is likely a sequencing read error. Other DNA sequences from this sample encode an identical CDR3 as well. V usage is TRBV9 and J usage is TRBJ2-2, with D perhaps matching TRBD1 or TRBD2 (5 bases each). Trimming took 0 bases from V and 8 from J, leaving 11 bases between them. Germline V gene sequence: CDR1 SGDLS, CDR2 YYNGEE. This CDR3 is built from 14 residues. CDR3 in amino acids: CASSVEGTTGELFF. CDR3 bases: TGTGCCAGCAGCGTAGAGGGGACCACGGGGGAGCTGTTTTTT.

The chain employs TRBV19 and TRBJ1-2; 10 bases fit TRBD1. Per the germline V gene, CDR1 is LNHDA and CDR2 is SQIVND (reference sequence). V lost 4 bases to trimming and J lost 0 bases; unmatched junction nucleotides: 2. CDR3 length: 15 residues. The CDR3 loop reads CASSKTGGANYGYTF. The CDR3 DNA sequence: TGTGCCAGTAGTAAGACAGGGGGCGCTAACTATGGCTACACCTTC.

This chain uses TRBV7-2 with TRBJ2-2; 8 bases line up with TRBD2. The CDR3 has 15 residues. Germline V gene sequence: CDR1 SGHTA, CDR2 FQGNSA. The V gene end was trimmed by 5 bases and the J gene end by 4 bases; junction bases not matched to a gene: 6. The CDR3 nucleotides read TGTGCCAGCAGCCCCTATAGCGGGATCACCGGGGAGCTGTTTTTT. Residues: CASSPYSGITGELFF.

The CDR3 loop is CSVEGLAGPSSTDTQYF. CDR3 in DNA: TGCAGCGTTGAGGGACTAGCGGGCCCATCTAGCACAGATACGCAGTATTTT. The V call is TRBV29-1, the J call TRBJ2-3; 12 bases match TRBD2. This CDR3 contains 17 residues. Unmatched junction bases numbered 7, after V lost 3 bases and J lost 0 bases. Germline CDR1 reads SQVTM; CDR2 reads ANQGSEA.

The J gene is TRBJ2-1, the V gene TRBV5-8; TRBD1 matches 9 bases. J gave up 6 bases and V 2 bases, and 6 bases lay outside the gene matches. CDR3 length: 15 amino acids. Germline V gene lookup returns CDR1 SGHTS and CDR2 YDEGEE. CDR3 nucleotides: TGTGCCAGCAGCTTTAACAGGGGGCGTACCAATGAGCAGTTCTTC. Its translation: CASSFNRGRTNEQFF.

This clone was counted only a few times. The chain has TRBV5-1 and TRBJ2-7, with a tentative D call TRBD1 (6 bases). CDR1 SGHRS and CDR2 YFSETQ come from the germline V gene. The V end lost 2 bases, the J end lost 2 bases, and 11 bases lay between the germline ends. The CDR3 loop spans 14 amino acids. CDR3 loop: CASSLQGTAYEQYF. The CDR3 nucleotides read TGCGCCAGCAGCTTACAGGGAACAGCCTACGAGCAGTACTTC.

The chain carries TRBV7-9 and TRBJ2-1, with 8 bases that match TRBD2. This CDR3 is built from 16 residues. V shed 5 bases, J shed 2 bases, and the junction held 8 bases outside the gene matches. Germline CDR1 is SEHNR and CDR2 is FQNEAQ (reference sequence). For the CDR3, the DNA is TGTGCCAGCAGCCGACTACTAGCGGAAACCTACAATGAGCAGTTCTTC. It encodes CASSRLLAETYNEQFF.

In this sample, this clone turned up once. The chain joins TRBV7-8 to TRBJ2-1; weak D call: TRBD2 (5 bases). Germline loops: CDR1 SGHVS, CDR2 FQNEAQ. With 5 bases removed from V and 6 bases from J, the gap between germline ends came to 20 bases. This CDR3 contains 16 residues. CDR3 region: CASSPIVAVSGNEQFF. CDR3 nucleotides: TGTGCCAGCAGCCCTATTGTGGCGGTAAGCGGCAATGAGCAGTTCTTC.

The CDR3 region is CASSLYRDSYEQYF. In nucleotides, the CDR3 is TGTGCCAGCAGTTTATACAGGGATTCCTACGAGCAGTACTTC. The rearrangement uses TRBV27 and TRBJ2-7, with D maybe TRBD1 (6 bases). Deletions cut 1 base from V and 1 base from J, with 8 bases between. The CDR3 loop spans 14 amino acids. CDR1 and CDR2 (germline): MNHEY, SMNVEV (reference sequence).

This clone has just one count. A far larger clone is just one base off, so this is likely a read error. This sequence joins TRBV10-1 and TRBJ2-7; the D is unclear. V gave up 8 bases and J gave up 5 bases, with 10 bases separating them. The CDR3 extends over 11 amino acids. Germline loops: CDR1 WNHNN, CDR2 SYGVQD (reference sequence). The CDR3 sequence is CASQGCDEQYF. The CDR3 region has the DNA TGCGCCAGCCAAGGATGCGACGAGCAGTACTTC.

Comments on this clone: A far larger clone is only one base removed, so a read error is likely. Other nucleotide sequences in the sample specify the same CDR3. The chain employs TRBV4-2 and TRBJ1-5; TRBD1 aligns across 10 bases. CDR1 is LGHNA and CDR2 is YNFKEQ in the germline V gene. V was clipped by 3 bases and J by 4 bases; unmatched bases: 12. The CDR3 covers 18 residues. CDR3 coding DNA: TGTGCCAGCAGCCAGACAGGGGGCGCGGGGGCTCGTAATCAGCCCCAGCATTTT. Translating it yields CASSQTGGAGARNQPQHF.